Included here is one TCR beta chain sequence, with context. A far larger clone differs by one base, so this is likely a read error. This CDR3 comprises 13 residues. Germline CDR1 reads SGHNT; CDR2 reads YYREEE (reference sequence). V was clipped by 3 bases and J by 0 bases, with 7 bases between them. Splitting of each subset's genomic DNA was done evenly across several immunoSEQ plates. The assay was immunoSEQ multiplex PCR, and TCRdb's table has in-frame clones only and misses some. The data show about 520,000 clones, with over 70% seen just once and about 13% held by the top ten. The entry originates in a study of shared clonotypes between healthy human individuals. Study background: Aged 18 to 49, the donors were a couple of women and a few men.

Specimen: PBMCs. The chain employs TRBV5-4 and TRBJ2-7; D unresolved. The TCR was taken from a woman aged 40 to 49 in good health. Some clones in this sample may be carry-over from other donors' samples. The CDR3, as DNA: TGTGCCAGCAGCTCGTACAGCTCCTACGAGCAGTACTTC. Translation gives CASSSYSSYEQYF.